A single sample is the source of the 5 T cell receptor beta chains below, sequenced in a study of cytomegalovirus exposure and HLA in healthy donors. The PCR ran on 60 Vbeta and 13 Jbeta primers. Assay: immunoSEQ multiplex PCR; the TCRdb copy retains only in-frame clones and omits some. The repertoire consists of over 110,000 clones, with around four fifths occurring once and the leading ten covering less than 3%. Sequencing was performed on PBMCs. All receptors come from a female donor in good health and CMV-seronegative.

In regard to this clone: Sequence at one end of the junction differs from germline and may be a read error. The chain carries TRBV7-6 and TRBJ2-3; D not certain. CDR1 is SGHVS and CDR2 is FNYEAQ in the germline V gene. The CDR3 is 13 amino acids. CDR3 in amino acids: CANSPIMTDTQYF. The DNA for the CDR3 is TGTGCCAACAGCCCAATCATGACAGATACGCAGTATTTT.

The chain links TRBV30 to TRBJ2-2, with 8 bases fitting TRBD1. From germline, CDR1 is GTSNPN and CDR2 SVGIG (reference sequence). The CDR3 runs 14 residues. J was trimmed by 3 bases and V by 3 bases; bases with no gene match: 3. The DNA of the CDR3 is TGTGCCTGGAGGACAGGGGCCTACACCGGGGAGCTGTTTTTT. Translated, it gives CAWRTGAYTGELFF. Based on the CDR3 plus reference TRBV30 and TRBJ2-2, the full variable domain is SQTIHQWPATLVQPVGSPLSLECTVEGTSNPNLYWYRQAAGRGLQLLFYSVGIGQISSEVPQNLSASRPQDRQFILSSKKLLLSDSGFYLCAWRTGAYTGELFFGEGSRLTVL.

J is TRBJ2-7 and V is TRBV6-4, with unresolved D. In germline, CDR1 is MRHNA, CDR2 SNTAGT. This CDR3 is 13 amino acids long. V lost 4 bases to trimming and J lost 2 bases, with 9 bases between them. CDR3 bases: TGTGCCAGCAGTGCCGACACCACCTACGAGCAGTACTTC. This gives the protein CASSADTTYEQYF.

V gene TRBV5-1 combines with J gene TRBJ2-1; tentatively, D is TRBD2 (6 bases). CDR1 and CDR2 (germline): SGHRS, YFSETQ. Between the trimmed V and J ends, which lost 0 bases and 7 bases, there was a span of 14 bases. The CDR3 consists of 15 residues. The CDR3 protein is CASSLAGGSRNEQFF. The CDR3 DNA sequence: TGCGCCAGCAGCTTGGCCGGAGGGAGTAGAAATGAGCAGTTCTTC.

The chain couples TRBV21-1 to TRBJ1-2; the table assigns TRBD1, which was not confirmed against the DNA. TRBV21-1 is a pseudogene segment. The CDR3 runs 17 residues. CDR3 sequence reads: CASSKEGRTGDFYGYTF. CDR3 nucleotide sequence: TGTGCCAGCAGCAAAGAAGGAAGGACAGGGGACTTCTATGGCTACACCTTC.